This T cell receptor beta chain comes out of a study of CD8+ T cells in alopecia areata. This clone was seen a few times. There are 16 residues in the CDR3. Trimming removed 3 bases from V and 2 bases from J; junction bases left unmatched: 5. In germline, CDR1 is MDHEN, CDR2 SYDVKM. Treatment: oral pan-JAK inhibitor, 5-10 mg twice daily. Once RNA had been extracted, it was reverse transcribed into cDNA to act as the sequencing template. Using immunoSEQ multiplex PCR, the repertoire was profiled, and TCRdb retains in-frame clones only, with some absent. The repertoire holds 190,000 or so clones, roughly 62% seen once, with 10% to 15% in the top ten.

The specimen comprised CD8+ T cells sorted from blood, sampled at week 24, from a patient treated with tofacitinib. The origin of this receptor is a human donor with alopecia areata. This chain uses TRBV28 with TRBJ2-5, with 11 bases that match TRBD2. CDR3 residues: CASSFPSGGYQETQYF. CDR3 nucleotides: TGTGCCAGCAGTTTCCCTAGCGGGGGGTATCAAGAGACCCAGTACTTC.